Here is one T cell receptor (beta chain) with its context. The clone's antigen remains unknown. No quality values exist for individual bases; no much larger clone is one base distant. This record belongs to a study of OX40 agonist ivuxolimab in advanced cancers. Broadly, across the study: Ivuxolimab, which targeted the costimulatory receptor OX40 (CD134), was an agonistic, fully human IgG2 monoclonal antibody. Prior anti-PD-1, anti-PD-L1 or anti-CTLA-4 therapy was permitted, and 30% to 45% of dose-escalation patients had received checkpoint inhibitors. A male proportion of 70% to 90% and a mean age of roughly 55 years, ranging from roughly 23 to 85, were recorded for the dose-escalation cohort. Three dose-escalation patients achieved partial responses, one with hepatocellular carcinoma and two with cutaneous melanoma. The point of sequencing TCRbeta in the periphery was to test whether ivuxolimab changed TCR sequence diversity and drove clonal T-cell expansion. Intravenous ivuxolimab was administered to patients every 2 weeks at six dose levels: 0.01, 0.1, 0.3, 1.5, 3 and 10 mg/kg. Of the approximately 54 dose-escalation patients, hepatocellular carcinoma was present in approximately 20, melanoma in around 15, renal cell carcinoma in 9 and head and neck cancer in 9. The paper describes the monotherapy dose-escalation part (N = 52 patients) of the phase I trial of ivuxolimab. What the work shows at the level of the full study, not this receptor alone: Partial responders in the 0.1-3.0 mg/kg groups had among the lowest normalized peripheral clonal expansion, especially among CD8+ T cells. Clonal expansion of both CD4+ and CD8+ blood T cells was observed from baseline to week 6 at doses 0.1 to 3.0 mg/kg. The antigen specificity of the clonally expanded peripheral T cells was not determined. Low levels of normalized T-cell clonal expansion were also seen in some patients who did not respond. After ivuxolimab, more expanded clones were found on average in CD8+ T cells than in CD4+ T cells.

The trial excluded patients who had a history of autoimmune disease or who were on systemic immunosuppression. Peripheral blood for TCR sequencing was collected from all dose cohorts at baseline, on cycle 4 day 1, and on cycle 7 day 1. The samples were taken from a phase I, first-in-human, multicenter, open-label dose-escalation trial of ivuxolimab. Adults with locally advanced or metastatic head and neck squamous cell, hepatocellular, melanoma or renal cell carcinoma were enrolled in the trial. Before TCR sequencing, CD4+ and CD8+ T cells were separately sorted from peripheral blood. Based on the germline V gene (reference sequence), the CDR1 and CDR2 sequences are SGHNT and YYREEE. The CDR3 runs 15 amino acids, cysteine and phenylalanine included. Only the CDR3 portion is preserved as DNA: 45 bases, with reading frame beginning at the first base. After removal of 4 bases from V and 1 base from J, the junction retains 4 bases not matched to a gene.

Genomic DNA was isolated from the sorted cells so that the TCRbeta CDR3 region could be sequenced. TCRbeta CDR3 regions were sequenced using the immunoSEQ Assay. TCRdb provides this immuneACCESS table in a form limited to in-frame rearrangements. Some clones are lacking; in checked studies, under half of them reflect an unresolved V gene, and why the rest are absent is not known. Within this sample are 60,000 to 95,000 clones, with over 85% of them counted one time only. The ten largest clones take up 0.37% of the sample. Specimen: CD4+ or CD8+ T cells sorted from blood, collected in a trial of the OX40 agonist ivuxolimab. The chain couples TRBV5-4 to TRBJ2-7; TRBD1 agrees with 11 junctional bases. This clonotype was obtained from an adult with an advanced solid tumor such as melanoma, head and neck, liver or kidney cancer. In nucleotide form, the sequence is TGTGCCAGCAGCGCTGGACAGGGGGCATCCTACGAGCAGTACTTC. Its protein is CASSAGQGASYEQYF.